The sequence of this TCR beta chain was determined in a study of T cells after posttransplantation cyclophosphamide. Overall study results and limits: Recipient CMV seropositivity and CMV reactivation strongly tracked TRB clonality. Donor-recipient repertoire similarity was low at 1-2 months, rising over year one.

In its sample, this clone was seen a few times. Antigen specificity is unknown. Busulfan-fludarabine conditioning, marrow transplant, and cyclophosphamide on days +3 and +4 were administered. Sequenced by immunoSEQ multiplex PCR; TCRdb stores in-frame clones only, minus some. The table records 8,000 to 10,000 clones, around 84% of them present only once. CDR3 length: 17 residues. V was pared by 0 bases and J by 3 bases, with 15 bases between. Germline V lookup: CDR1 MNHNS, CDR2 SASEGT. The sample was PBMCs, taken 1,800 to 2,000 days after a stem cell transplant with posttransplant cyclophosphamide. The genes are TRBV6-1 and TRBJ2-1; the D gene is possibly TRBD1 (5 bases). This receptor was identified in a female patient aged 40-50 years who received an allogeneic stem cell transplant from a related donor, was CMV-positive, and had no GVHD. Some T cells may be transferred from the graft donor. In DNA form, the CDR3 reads TGTGCCAGCAGTGAAGCCCACCGACACAGGATCTACAATGAGCAGTTCTTC. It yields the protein CASSEAHRHRIYNEQFF.